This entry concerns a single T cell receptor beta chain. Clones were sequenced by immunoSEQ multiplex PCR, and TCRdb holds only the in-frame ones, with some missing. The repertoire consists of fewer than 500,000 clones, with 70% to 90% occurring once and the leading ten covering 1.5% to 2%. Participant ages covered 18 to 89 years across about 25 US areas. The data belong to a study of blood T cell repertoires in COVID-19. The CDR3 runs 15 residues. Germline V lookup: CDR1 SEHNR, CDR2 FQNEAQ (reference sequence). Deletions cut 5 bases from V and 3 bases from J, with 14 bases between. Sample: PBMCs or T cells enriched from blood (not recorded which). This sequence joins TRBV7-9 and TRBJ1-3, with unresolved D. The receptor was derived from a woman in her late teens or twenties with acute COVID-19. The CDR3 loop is CASSARSGDGNTIYF. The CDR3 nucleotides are TGTGCCAGCAGCGCCCGTTCCGGGGATGGAAACACCATATATTTT.